This T cell receptor beta chain was sequenced during a study of T cell repertoires in cytomegalovirus infection. Across the study: Shared public TCR beta signatures pointed to both CMV infection and a matching HLA type. Broader study findings: It was HLA-C-restricted CMV-specific TCR beta clonotypes that dominated the response ex vivo. Individuals carrying CMV plus the relevant HLA were identified by cumulative frequency of public TCR beta families.

Via MiXCR, TCRdb re-called the reads, giving one row per CDR3 protein. The sample carries some 300,000 distinct CDR3 sequences, around 9.1% recorded once. The V end was cut by 2 bases, the J end by 11 bases, with 9 bases between. The CDR3 totals 11 residues. This clonotype has ten or more counts. Its antigen is not identified. The receptor's source is a human donor in good health (CMV status not recorded). Some clones in this sample may be carry-over from other donors' samples. The material sequenced was PBMCs. The V call is TRBV12-3 or TRBV12-4, the J call TRBJ1-1; D gene ambiguous. As DNA, the CDR3 is TGTGCCAGCAGTTTACCGGGTGCGGCTTTCTTT. Its protein is CASSLPGAAFF.